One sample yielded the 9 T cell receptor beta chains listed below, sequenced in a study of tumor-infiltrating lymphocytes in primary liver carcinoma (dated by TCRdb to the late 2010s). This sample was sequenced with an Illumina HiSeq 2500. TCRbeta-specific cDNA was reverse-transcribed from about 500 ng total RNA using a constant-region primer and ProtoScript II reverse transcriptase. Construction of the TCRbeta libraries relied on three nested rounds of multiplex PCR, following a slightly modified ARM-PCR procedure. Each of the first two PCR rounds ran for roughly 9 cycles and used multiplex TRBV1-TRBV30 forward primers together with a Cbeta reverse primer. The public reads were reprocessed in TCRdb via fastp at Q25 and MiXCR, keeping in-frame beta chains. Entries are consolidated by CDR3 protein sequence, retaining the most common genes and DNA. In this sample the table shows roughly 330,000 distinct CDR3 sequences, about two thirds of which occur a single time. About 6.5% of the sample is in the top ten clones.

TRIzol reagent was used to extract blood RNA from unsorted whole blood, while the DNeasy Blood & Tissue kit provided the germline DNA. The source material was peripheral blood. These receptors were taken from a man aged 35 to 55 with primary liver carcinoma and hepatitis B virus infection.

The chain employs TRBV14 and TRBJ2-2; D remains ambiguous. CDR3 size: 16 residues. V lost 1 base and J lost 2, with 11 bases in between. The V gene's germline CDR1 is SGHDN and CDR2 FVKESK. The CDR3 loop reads CASSQGLVTNTGELFF. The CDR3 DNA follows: TGTGCCAGCAGCCAAGGGCTAGTGACTAACACCGGGGAGCTGTTTTTT.

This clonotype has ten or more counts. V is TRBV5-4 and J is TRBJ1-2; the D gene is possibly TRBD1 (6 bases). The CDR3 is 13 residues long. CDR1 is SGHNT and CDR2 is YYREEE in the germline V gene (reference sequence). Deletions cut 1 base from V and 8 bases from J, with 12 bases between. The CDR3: CASSLLGGRGYTF. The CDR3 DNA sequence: TGTGCCAGCAGCTTGCTCGGGGGCCGGGGCTACACCTTC. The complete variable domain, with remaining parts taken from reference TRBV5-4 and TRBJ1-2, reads ETGVTQSPTHLIKTRGQQVTLRCSSQSGHNTVSWYQQALGQGPQFIFQYYREEENGRGNFPPRFSGLQFPNYSSELNVNALELDDSALYLCASSLLGGRGYTFGSGTRLTVV.

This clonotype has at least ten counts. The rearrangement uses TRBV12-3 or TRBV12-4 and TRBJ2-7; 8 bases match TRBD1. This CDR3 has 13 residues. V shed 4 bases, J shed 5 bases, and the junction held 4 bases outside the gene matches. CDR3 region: CASSSQQGDEQYF. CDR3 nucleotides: TGTGCCAGCAGTTCTCAACAGGGGGACGAGCAGTACTTC.

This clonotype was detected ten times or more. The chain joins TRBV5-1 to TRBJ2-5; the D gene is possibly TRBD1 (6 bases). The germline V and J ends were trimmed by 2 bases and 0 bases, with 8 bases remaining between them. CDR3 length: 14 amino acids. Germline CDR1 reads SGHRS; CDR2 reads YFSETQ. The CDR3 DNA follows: TGCGCCAGCAGCTTACAGGGACACCAAGAGACCCAGTACTTC. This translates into CASSLQGHQETQYF.

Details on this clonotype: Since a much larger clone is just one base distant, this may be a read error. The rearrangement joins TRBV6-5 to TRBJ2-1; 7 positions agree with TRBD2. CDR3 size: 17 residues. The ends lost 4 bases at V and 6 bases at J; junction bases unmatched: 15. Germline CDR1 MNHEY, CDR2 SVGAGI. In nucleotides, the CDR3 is TGTGCCAGCAGTTCACGGCTAGCGGACTCTAGGGGCAATGAGCAGTTCTTC. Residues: CASSSRLADSRGNEQFF.

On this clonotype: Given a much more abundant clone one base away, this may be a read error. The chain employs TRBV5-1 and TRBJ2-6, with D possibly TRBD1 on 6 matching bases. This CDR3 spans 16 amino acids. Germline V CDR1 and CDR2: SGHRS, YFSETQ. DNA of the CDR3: TGCACCAGCAGCTCCCAGGGGAGATCTGGGGCCAACGTCCTGACTTTC. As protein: CTSSSQGRSGANVLTF. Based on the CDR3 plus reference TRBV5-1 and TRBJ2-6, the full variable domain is KAGVTQTPRYLIKTRGQQVTLSCSPISGHRSVSWYQQTPGQGLQFLFEYFSETQRNKGNFPGRFSGRQFSNSRSEMNVSTLELGDSALYLCTSSSQGRSGANVLTFGAGSRLTVL.

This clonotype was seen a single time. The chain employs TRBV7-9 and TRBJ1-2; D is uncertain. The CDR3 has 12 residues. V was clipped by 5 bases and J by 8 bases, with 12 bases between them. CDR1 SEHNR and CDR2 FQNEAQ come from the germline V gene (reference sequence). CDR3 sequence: CASSPTPGGYTF. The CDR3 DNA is TGTGCCAGCAGCCCAACCCCGGGCGGCTACACCTTC.

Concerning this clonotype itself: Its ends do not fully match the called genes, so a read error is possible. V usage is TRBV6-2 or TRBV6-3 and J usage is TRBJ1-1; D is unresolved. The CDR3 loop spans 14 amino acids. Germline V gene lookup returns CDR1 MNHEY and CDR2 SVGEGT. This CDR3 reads CASRPDIYKTEDFF. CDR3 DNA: TGTGCCAGCAGACCAGACATATATAAAACTGAAGATTTCTTT.

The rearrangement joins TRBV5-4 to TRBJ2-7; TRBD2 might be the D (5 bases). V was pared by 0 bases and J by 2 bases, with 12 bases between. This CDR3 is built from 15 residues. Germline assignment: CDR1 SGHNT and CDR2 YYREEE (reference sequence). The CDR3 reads CASSLGKRVAYEQYF. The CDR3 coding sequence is TGTGCCAGCAGCTTGGGGAAGAGGGTGGCCTACGAGCAGTACTTC.